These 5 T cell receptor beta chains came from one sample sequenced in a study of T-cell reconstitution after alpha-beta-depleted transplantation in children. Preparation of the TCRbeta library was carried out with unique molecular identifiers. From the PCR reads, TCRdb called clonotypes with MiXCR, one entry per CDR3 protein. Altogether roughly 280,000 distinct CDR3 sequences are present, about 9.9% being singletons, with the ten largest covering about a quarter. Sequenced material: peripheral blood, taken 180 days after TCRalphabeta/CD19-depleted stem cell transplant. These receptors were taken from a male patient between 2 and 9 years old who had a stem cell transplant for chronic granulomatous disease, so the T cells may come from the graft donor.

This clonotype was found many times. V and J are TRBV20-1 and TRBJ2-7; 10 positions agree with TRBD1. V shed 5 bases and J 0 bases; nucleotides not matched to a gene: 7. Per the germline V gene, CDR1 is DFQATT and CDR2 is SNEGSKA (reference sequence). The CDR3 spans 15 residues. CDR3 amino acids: CSAEGGQGSSYEQYF. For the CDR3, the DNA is TGCAGTGCTGAGGGGGGACAGGGGAGCTCCTACGAGCAGTACTTC.

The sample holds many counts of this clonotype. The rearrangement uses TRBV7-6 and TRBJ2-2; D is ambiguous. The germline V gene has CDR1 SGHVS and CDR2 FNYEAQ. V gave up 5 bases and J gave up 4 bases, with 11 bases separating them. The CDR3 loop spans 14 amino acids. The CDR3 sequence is CASSPTGGTGELFF. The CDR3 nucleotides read TGTGCCAGCAGCCCGACGGGCGGCACCGGGGAGCTGTTTTTT.

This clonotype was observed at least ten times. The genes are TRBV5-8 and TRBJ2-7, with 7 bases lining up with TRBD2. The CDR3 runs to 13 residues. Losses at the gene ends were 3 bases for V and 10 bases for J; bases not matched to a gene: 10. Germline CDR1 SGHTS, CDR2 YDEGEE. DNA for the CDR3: TGTGCCAGCAGCTGGACTAGATCCTACGGACAGTACTTC. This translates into CASSWTRSYGQYF.

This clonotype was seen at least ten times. Here the CDR3 DNA reads TGTGCCAGCAGGTCCGGCCCCCGGGACTCTAACTATGGCTACACCTTC. This translates into CASRSGPRDSNYGYTF. The chain has TRBV7-3 and TRBJ1-2; D possibly corresponds to TRBD1 (5 bases). V lost 6 bases and J 0 bases, leaving 17 bases between the germline ends. The germline CDR1 and CDR2 sequences are SGHTA and FQGTGA. The CDR3 has 16 residues.

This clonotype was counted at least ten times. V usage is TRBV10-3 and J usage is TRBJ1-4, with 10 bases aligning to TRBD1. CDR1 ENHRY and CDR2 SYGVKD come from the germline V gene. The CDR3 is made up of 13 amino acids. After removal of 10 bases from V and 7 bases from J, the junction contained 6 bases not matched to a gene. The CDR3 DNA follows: TGTGCCACGAAGGGACAGGGGTCTGAAAAACTGTTTTTT. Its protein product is CATKGQGSEKLFF.